Shown below are 20 T cell receptor beta chains from a single sample sequenced in a study of blood T cell repertoires in COVID-19. Measured with immunoSEQ multiplex PCR; TCRdb has only the in-frame clones, and not every one. Found here are fewer than 200,000 clones, roughly 90% of them singletons; the top ten hold under 30%. Source material: peripheral blood. Every receptor here comes from a man aged 60 to 69 with acute or convalescent COVID-19.

The chain carries TRBV10-1 and TRBJ1-5, with a weak D call TRBD1 (6 bases). CDR1 and CDR2 (germline): WNHNN, SYGVQD (reference sequence). V lost 2 bases, J lost 6 bases, and 11 bases lay in between. The CDR3 length is 14 residues. The DNA of the CDR3 is TGCGCCAGCAGTGAGAACAGGGAATTTCAGCCCCAGCATTTT. This gives the protein CASSENREFQPQHF.

The genes are TRBV5-5 and TRBJ1-1; D remains unclear. Germline CDR1 and CDR2: SGHKS and YYEKEE (reference sequence). Between the trimmed V and J ends, which lost 4 bases and 1 base, there was a span of 17 bases. The CDR3 loop spans 16 amino acids. CDR3 DNA sequence: TGTGCCAGCAGCCAAAAACTAAATTCCGGGAACACTGAAGCTTTCTTT. It specifies CASSQKLNSGNTEAFF.

The chain carries TRBV29-1 and TRBJ2-1; TRBD2 matches 8 bases. The V segment lost 6 bases and the J segment 10 bases; nucleotides outside the gene matches: 14. Looked up from germline, CDR1 is SQVTM and CDR2 is ANQGSEA. This CDR3 is 14 amino acids long. The CDR3 region has the DNA TGCAGCGTCGCGGGACTAGGGCCCTTAGGGGAGCAGTTCTTC. It codes for CSVAGLGPLGEQFF.

The genes are TRBV25-1 and TRBJ1-2; perhaps TRBD1 as D (5 bases). Trimming left V 2 bases short and J 3 bases short, with 7 bases between. There are 13 residues in the CDR3. Germline CDR1 MGHDK, CDR2 SYGVNS. The CDR3 DNA is TGTGCCAGCAGTGAAGGAGGGGACTATGGCTACACCTTC. This encodes CASSEGGDYGYTF.

The rearrangement links TRBV9 to TRBJ2-1; 12 bases match TRBD2. The trim removed 3 bases at V and 7 bases at J, leaving 5 bases unmatched. The CDR3 covers 15 residues. In germline, CDR1 is SGDLS, CDR2 YYNGEE. This CDR3 reads CASSGAGLAGNEQFF. The CDR3 DNA sequence: TGTGCCAGCAGCGGGGCTGGACTAGCGGGAAATGAGCAGTTCTTC.

The V call is TRBV7-2, the J call TRBJ1-1; D is perhaps TRBD1 (6 bases). The CDR3 spans 15 residues. Germline V gives CDR1 SGHTA, CDR2 FQGNSA. V lost 6 bases and J 0 bases, leaving 14 bases between the germline ends. For the CDR3, the DNA is TGTGCCAGCAGTTATAGCAGGGGAATGAACACTGAAGCTTTCTTT. Amino acids: CASSYSRGMNTEAFF.

The V gene is TRBV25-1, the J gene TRBJ1-2; D gene uncertain. Trimming removed 4 bases from V and 6 bases from J, with 9 bases in between. Germline CDR1 is MGHDK and CDR2 is SYGVNS. The CDR3 length is 12 residues. The chain's CDR3 is CASSAPQDGYTF. CDR3 DNA: TGTGCCAGCAGTGCACCCCAGGATGGCTACACCTTC.

The chain recombines TRBV5-4 with TRBJ2-7, with TRBD2 matching 10 bases. V shed 2 bases, J shed 3 bases, and the junction held 8 bases outside the gene matches. CDR3 size: 16 residues. Germline lookup yields CDR1 SGHNT and CDR2 YYREEE (reference sequence). CDR3 sequence (DNA): TGTGCCAGCAGCTTCCTAGCGGGAGACCTGTTCTACGAGCAGTACTTC. Translation gives CASSFLAGDLFYEQYF.

The chain combines TRBV3-1 (or the pseudogene TRBV3-2) with TRBJ1-6, with TRBD1 matching over 8 bases. Losses at the gene ends were 4 bases for V and 6 bases for J; bases not matched to a gene: 8. Germline lookup yields CDR1 LGHDT and CDR2 YNNKEL (reference sequence). The CDR3 runs 16 residues. CDR3 coding DNA: TGTGCCAGCAGCCTCCGGACAGGGCTCCGTAATTCACCCCTCCACTTT. It yields the protein CASSLRTGLRNSPLHF.

The chain combines TRBV4-1 with TRBJ1-4, with D perhaps TRBD1 (6 bases). The CDR3 is made up of 14 amino acids. From germline, CDR1 is MGHRA and CDR2 YSYEKL. The V and J ends lost 5 bases and 8 bases respectively, with 15 bases between them. The CDR3 reads CASSSGYREEKLFF. CDR3 in DNA: TGCGCCAGCAGCTCAGGTTACAGGGAAGAAAAACTGTTTTTT.

A note on this clone: This sample includes further DNA sequences coding for the same CDR3. The chain employs TRBV5-1 and TRBJ1-5, with TRBD1 identical over 9 bases. V shed 3 bases, J shed 4 bases, and the junction held 2 bases outside the gene matches. The CDR3 runs to 14 residues. Per the germline V gene, CDR1 is SGHRS and CDR2 is YFSETQ. DNA for the CDR3: TGCGCCAGCAGCTCAGGGACAGGGAATCAGCCCCAGCATTTT. Protein sequence: CASSSGTGNQPQHF. The complete variable domain, with remaining parts taken from reference TRBV5-1 and TRBJ1-5, reads KAGVTQTPRYLIKTRGQQVTLSCSPISGHRSVSWYQQTPGQGLQFLFEYFSETQRNKGNFPGRFSGRQFSNSRSEMNVSTLELGDSALYLCASSSGTGNQPQHFGDGTRLSIL.

The V gene is TRBV5-8, the J gene TRBJ1-5; no clear D gene. V was clipped by 0 bases and J by 0 bases, with 4 bases between them. The CDR3 contains 14 residues. Germline V gives CDR1 SGHTS, CDR2 YDEGEE. The CDR3 sequence is CASSLVYSNQPQHF. The CDR3 coding sequence is TGTGCCAGCAGCTTGGTATATAGCAATCAGCCCCAGCATTTT.

The J gene is TRBJ2-3, the V gene TRBV5-4; no reliable D call. Trimming took off 1 base at V and 4 bases at J, with 10 bases between the two ends. Germline values: CDR1 SGHNT, CDR2 YYREEE (reference sequence). This CDR3 contains 14 residues. CDR3 protein: CASSLKSVADTQYF. DNA for the CDR3: TGTGCCAGCAGCTTGAAGTCAGTCGCAGATACGCAGTATTTT.

The chain recombines TRBV5-6 with TRBJ2-7, with TRBD2 matching over 8 bases. CDR1 SGHDT and CDR2 YYEEEE come from the germline V gene. Unmatched junction bases numbered 4, after V lost 0 bases and J lost 2 bases. The CDR3 has 15 amino acids. The chain's CDR3 is CASSLGGRMTYEQYF. CDR3 DNA: TGTGCCAGCAGCTTGGGCGGGAGGATGACCTACGAGCAGTACTTC.

The gene calls are TRBV6-5 and TRBJ1-6; D call uncertain. CDR1 is MNHEY and CDR2 is SVGAGI in the germline V gene. Between the trimmed V and J ends, which lost 2 bases and 8 bases, there was a span of 4 bases. There are 12 residues in the CDR3. The CDR3 protein is CASSYRDSPLHF. In DNA, the CDR3 is TGTGCCAGCAGTTACCGCGATTCACCCCTCCACTTT.

The chain has TRBV27 and TRBJ1-4; the D is unclear. V lost 0 bases, J lost 4 bases, and 9 bases lay in between. CDR1 and CDR2 (germline): MNHEY, SMNVEV (reference sequence). The CDR3 has 15 amino acids. CDR3 sequence (DNA): TGTGCCAGCAGTTTATCAAGGTCGGGTAATGAAAAACTGTTTTTT. Translated: CASSLSRSGNEKLFF.

The gene calls are TRBV9 and TRBJ1-1; D is uncertain. Trimming removed 3 bases from V and 0 bases from J, with 9 bases in between. From germline, CDR1 is SGDLS and CDR2 YYNGEE. The CDR3 spans 14 residues. CDR3: CASSARSLNTEAFF. CDR3 DNA: TGTGCCAGCAGCGCGCGGAGCCTGAACACTGAAGCTTTCTTT.

The rearrangement links TRBV4-1 to TRBJ2-3; 7 bases agree with TRBD1. The CDR3 contains 15 residues. Germline V gene sequence: CDR1 MGHRA, CDR2 YSYEKL. V trimming: 4 bases; J trimming: 2 bases; junction bases outside the gene matches: 6. CDR3 DNA: TGCGCCAGCAGCCGGACAGGTTTGACCACAGATACGCAGTATTTT. Its translation: CASSRTGLTTDTQYF.

The chain joins TRBV19 to TRBJ1-5; a possible D gene is TRBD1 (5 bases). The V and J ends lost 5 bases and 5 bases respectively, with 16 bases between them. The CDR3 covers 15 residues. CDR1 LNHDA and CDR2 SQIVND come from the germline V gene (reference sequence). CDR3 loop: CASSRNQGADQPQHF. The CDR3 nucleotides are TGTGCCAGTAGTCGCAACCAGGGTGCAGATCAGCCCCAGCATTTT.

This chain joins TRBV6-6 and TRBJ2-2; 7 nucleotides align to TRBD2. The CDR3 totals 14 residues. J gave up 1 base and V 6 bases, and 2 bases lay outside the gene matches. Germline V gene data show CDR1 as MNHNY and CDR2 as SVGAGI (reference sequence). CDR3 nucleotide sequence: TGTGCCAGCAGGGCGGGGGAGAACACCGGGGAGCTGTTTTTT. This codes for CASRAGENTGELFF.